Listed below are T cell receptor beta chains from one sample, sequenced in a study of beta chain features in type 1 diabetes. Clones were sequenced by immunoSEQ multiplex PCR, and TCRdb holds only the in-frame ones, with some missing. The sample yields approximately 100,000 clones, roughly 40% seen once. The material sequenced was stem cell memory CD4+ T cells from blood. All receptors derive from a woman aged 18-29 years in good health. Each CDR3 is given with its conserved first and last residue. The D gene is left open where the match is weak. Size is stated for part of the rows, as once, few or many counts, or as a class when the clone is expanded.

D gene,clone size,V gene,J gene,CDR3 protein,CDR3 DNA
TRBD1,few,TRBV6-5,TRBJ1-1,CASSTDRGNTEAFF,TGTGCCAGCAGTACGGACAGGGGGAACACTGAAGCTTTCTTT
TRBD1,-,TRBV5-1,TRBJ2-5,CASSSGDSWEQYF,TGCGCCAGCAGCTCAGGGGACAGCTGGGAGCAGTACTTC
TRBD1,few,TRBV28,TRBJ2-7,CASSVTGRPYEQYF,TGTGCCAGCAGTGTGACAGGGCGCCCCTACGAGCAGTACTTC
TRBD1,few,TRBV7-3,TRBJ2-7,CASSSKDRTYEQYF,TGTGCCAGCAGCTCCAAGGACAGGACCTACGAGCAGTACTTC
-,-,TRBV6-1,TRBJ2-3,CASIKRQARTDTQYF,TGTGCCAGCATTAAAAGACAGGCCCGCACAGATACGCAGTATTTT
TRBD1,-,TRBV28,TRBJ1-1,CASSLTQGSVTEAFF,TGTGCCAGCAGTCTTACACAGGGGTCGGTCACTGAAGCTTTCTTT
-,-,TRBV7-2,TRBJ2-1,CASNGGVKNNEQFF,TGTGCCAGCAATGGAGGGGTAAAAAACAATGAGCAGTTCTTC
-,-,TRBV13,TRBJ1-3,CASSLGTASSGNTIYF,TGTGCCAGCAGCTTAGGGACAGCGAGCTCTGGAAACACCATATATTTT
-,-,TRBV7-9,TRBJ1-1,CASSLGPRTEAFF,TGTGCCAGCAGCTTAGGGCCTAGGACTGAAGCTTTCTTT
TRBD1,-,TRBV18,TRBJ2-1,CASSPPGDSNYNEQFF,TGTGCCAGCTCACCACCGGGGGACAGCAACTACAATGAGCAGTTCTTC
-,-,TRBV7-2,TRBJ1-4,CASSFPREKLFF,TGTGCCAGCAGCTTCCCTAGGGAAAAACTGTTTTTT
-,-,TRBV23-1,TRBJ2-5,CASSPYNTEQETQYF,TGCGCCAGCAGTCCTTACAATACAGAGCAAGAGACCCAGTACTTC
-,once,TRBV27,TRBJ2-3,CASSGTSSTDTQYF,TGTGCCAGCAGTGGGACTTCTAGCACAGATACGCAGTATTTT
-,-,TRBV19,TRBJ2-3,CASSIGGRTDTQYF,TGTGCCAGTAGTATCGGAGGACGCACAGATACGCAGTATTTT
TRBD1,few,TRBV28,TRBJ1-4,CASSSPGTGAEKLFF,TGTGCCAGCAGTTCGCCCGGGACAGGGGCTGAAAAACTGTTTTTT
-,-,TRBV15,TRBJ2-1,CATSRGRDNYNEQFF,TGTGCCACCAGCAGAGGCCGGGACAACTACAATGAGCAGTTCTTC
TRBD2,-,TRBV10-2,TRBJ2-1,CASSSGTSGRADNEQFF,TGCGCCAGCAGCTCCGGGACTAGCGGGAGGGCGGACAATGAGCAGTTCTTC
-,-,TRBV5-1,TRBJ1-1,CASQATRAEAFF,TGCGCCAGCCAGGCTACCAGAGCCGAAGCTTTCTTT
-,few,TRBV4-2,TRBJ1-1,CASSQTQGTEAFF,TGTGCCAGCAGCCAAACCCAAGGGACAGAAGCTTTCTTT
TRBD2,-,TRBV14,TRBJ2-5,CASNHLAGETQYF,TGTGCCAGCAACCACCTAGCGGGAGAGACCCAGTACTTC
-,-,TRBV19,TRBJ2-7,CASSTRELAREQYF,TGTGCCAGTAGTACCCGGGAGTTAGCACGCGAGCAGTACTTC
-,-,TRBV7-9,TRBJ2-1,CASTSRAYTYNEQFF,TGTGCCAGCACCTCCAGGGCGTACACATACAATGAGCAGTTCTTC
TRBD1,-,TRBV27,TRBJ2-7,CANLEGAVSYEQYF,TGTGCCAACCTTGAGGGGGCGGTATCCTACGAGCAGTACTTC
TRBD2,-,TRBV18,TRBJ2-5,CASSSGLAGGQAETQYF,TGTGCCAGCTCATCAGGGCTAGCGGGAGGCCAGGCGGAGACCCAGTACTTC
-,once,TRBV7-2,TRBJ2-7,CASSFSYEQYF,TGTGCCAGCAGCTTCAGCTACGAGCAGTACTTC
-,-,TRBV7-2,TRBJ1-4,CASSLQRDTNEKLFF,TGTGCCAGCAGCTTACAACGAGATACTAATGAAAAACTGTTTTTT
-,-,TRBV30,TRBJ1-5,CAWSVRGNQPQHF,TGTGCCTGGAGTGTACGGGGGAATCAGCCCCAGCATTTT
TRBD2,-,TRBV27,TRBJ2-4,CASSPTTSGLAKNIQYF,TGTGCCAGCAGTCCCACGACTAGCGGTCTAGCCAAAAACATTCAGTACTTC
TRBD1,-,TRBV6-5,TRBJ1-2,CASSLKTGSRGYTF,TGTGCCAGCAGTTTAAAGACAGGGTCGAGAGGCTACACCTTC
TRBD2,-,TRBV4-2,TRBJ2-5,CASSRGGGLAGSKEQYF,TGTGCCAGCAGCCGCGGGGGGGGACTAGCGGGGTCGAAAGAGCAGTACTTC
-,-,TRBV6-1,TRBJ2-4,CASSEYGNIQYF,TGTGCCAGCAGTGAATACGGAAACATTCAGTACTTC
-,-,TRBV2,TRBJ2-2,CASSEGKGGELFF,TGTGCCAGCAGTGAAGGGAAGGGGGGGGAGCTGTTTTTT
TRBD1,-,TRBV4-1,TRBJ1-5,CASSQTHRGDSNQPQHF,TGCGCCAGCAGCCAAACCCACAGGGGAGATAGCAATCAGCCCCAGCATTTT
TRBD2,-,TRBV5-4,TRBJ2-4,CASSLDMGGPTKNIQYF,TGTGCCAGCAGCTTGGATATGGGAGGGCCGACCAAAAACATTCAGTACTTC
-,-,TRBV4-1,TRBJ1-5,CASSQDWQVNRPQHF,TGCGCCAGCAGCCAAGATTGGCAGGTCAATCGGCCCCAGCATTTT
-,-,TRBV15,TRBJ1-2,CATSREGGYGYTF,TGTGCCACCAGCAGAGAAGGGGGATACGGCTACACCTTC
-,-,TRBV7-9,TRBJ2-2,CASSLTLAAAGELFF,TGTGCCAGCAGCTTAACGTTAGCGGCAGCCGGGGAGCTGTTTTTT
-,-,TRBV15,TRBJ2-3,CATSSPGQMSTDTQYF,TGTGCCACCAGCAGCCCTGGACAGATGAGCACAGATACGCAGTATTTT
TRBD2,-,TRBV30,TRBJ2-3,CAWSLTSGRTLVTKGTQYF,TGTGCCTGGAGTCTAACTAGCGGGAGGACTCTTGTAACTAAGGGTACGCAGTATTTT
-,few,TRBV9,TRBJ1-2,CASSVDRDYGYTF,TGTGCCAGCAGCGTAGACAGGGACTATGGCTACACCTTC
-,-,TRBV7-9,TRBJ2-6,CASSLARAGVGANVLTF,TGTGCCAGCAGCTTAGCGCGAGCGGGTGTGGGGGCCAACGTCCTGACTTTC
TRBD2,few,TRBV6-6,TRBJ2-3,CASSRGLAGDTDTQYF,TGTGCCAGCAGTAGGGGACTAGCGGGAGACACAGATACGCAGTATTTT
-,-,TRBV5-4,TRBJ2-1,CASSLGFGTTRHEQFF,TGTGCCAGCAGCTTAGGTTTCGGGACAACACGCCATGAGCAGTTCTTC
-,few,TRBV5-4,TRBJ2-1,CASSLGQQQYNEQFF,TGTGCCAGCAGCTTGGGACAGCAACAGTACAATGAGCAGTTCTTC
-,few,TRBV7-2,TRBJ2-1,CASSATIQNEQFF,TGTGCCAGCAGCGCGACGATACAGAATGAGCAGTTCTTC
TRBD1,few,TRBV7-9,TRBJ1-3,CASSDRTGAAGNTIYF,TGTGCCAGCAGCGATCGAACAGGGGCCGCTGGAAACACCATATATTTT
-,-,TRBV4-3,TRBJ2-7,CASSLSGLLYEQYF,TGCGCCAGCAGCCTGAGCGGGCTCTTATACGAGCAGTACTTC
TRBD1,-,TRBV12-5,TRBJ2-1,CASGTGTGGNEQFF,TGTGCTAGTGGAACCGGGACAGGGGGCAATGAGCAGTTCTTC
TRBD1,-,TRBV29-1,TRBJ2-7,CSVEAQGAPYEQYF,TGCAGCGTTGAAGCCCAGGGGGCTCCCTACGAGCAGTACTTC
TRBD2,few,TRBV7-8,TRBJ2-1,CASRTSGSGNEQFF,TGTGCCAGTCGGACTAGCGGGAGTGGGAATGAGCAGTTCTTC